Listed below are T cell receptor beta chains from one sample, sequenced in a study of blood T cell repertoires in COVID-19. The protocol was immunoSEQ multiplex PCR, while the TCRdb copy is restricted to in-frame clones and leaves out a portion. The sample lists almost 200,000 clones, about 85% occurring once. The source material was peripheral blood. Source of these receptors: a man aged 55 to 70 with COVID-19, enrolled during active disease. Both conserved end residues are part of each CDR3. A D gene is named only where the DNA matches it firmly.

d_call | j_call | v_call | cdr3_aa | cdr3_nt
TRBD2 | TRBJ2-7 | TRBV18 | CASSPGLAGGLGSFYEQYF | TGTGCCAGCTCACCGGGACTAGCGGGAGGCCTCGGGAGTTTTTACGAGCAGTACTTC
NA | TRBJ1-6 | TRBV11-2 | CASSLAAGDSPLHF | TGTGCCAGCAGCTTAGCTGCAGGGGATTCACCCCTCCACTTT
TRBD2 | TRBJ2-3 | TRBV25-1 | CASSVPTSGNTDTQYF | TGTGCCAGCAGTGTTCCAACTAGCGGAAACACAGATACGCAGTATTTT
TRBD1 | TRBJ1-3 | TRBV28 | CASSRPGQGAGNTIYF | TGTGCCAGCAGCCGTCCGGGACAGGGGGCCGGAAACACCATATATTTT
NA | TRBJ2-3 | TRBV10-1 | CASSERDSGDTQYF | TGCGCCAGCAGTGAAAGGGACTCGGGAGATACGCAGTATTTT
TRBD2 | TRBJ2-2 | TRBV29-1 | CSGGTSGSITGELFF | TGCAGCGGGGGGACTAGCGGGAGTATAACCGGGGAGCTGTTTTTT
NA | TRBJ1-6 | TRBV28 | CASSSRQGGRSLHF | TGTGCCAGCAGTTCAAGGCAGGGCGGCCGGTCCCTCCACTTT
NA | TRBJ1-3 | TRBV19 | CASSSVDIFLGNTIYF | TGTGCCAGTAGTTCCGTGGACATCTTTTTGGGAAACACCATATATTTT
NA | TRBJ1-2 | TRBV10-3 | CAISDLGEGYTF | TGTGCCATCAGTGACCTCGGGGAAGGCTACACCTTC
NA | TRBJ2-3 | TRBV9 | CASSVEPGGTDTQYF | TGTGCCAGCAGCGTAGAACCAGGGGGCACAGATACGCAGTATTTT
NA | TRBJ1-6 | TRBV19 | CASSLVWSGGSPLHF | TGTGCCAGTAGTCTCGTCTGGTCGGGGGGTTCACCCCTCCACTTT
TRBD2 | TRBJ2-3 | TRBV7-3 | CASRQDGRRTDTQYF | TGTGCCAGCAGGCAAGACGGGAGGCGCACAGATACGCAGTATTTT
NA | TRBJ2-2 | TRBV3-1/TRBV3-2 | CASSQDVGRGESTGELFF | TGTGCCAGCAGCCAAGATGTCGGAAGGGGCGAGAGCACCGGGGAGCTGTTTTTT
TRBD1 | TRBJ2-2 | TRBV24-1 | CATSDRPGQGNTGELFF | TGTGCCACCAGTGATCGTCCGGGACAGGGGAACACCGGGGAGCTGTTTTTT
TRBD1 | TRBJ2-5 | TRBV24-1 | CATSDPGTGDSETQYF | TGTGCCACCAGTGACCCCGGGACAGGGGATTCCGAGACCCAGTACTTC